This TCR beta chain emerged from a study of Graves' ophthalmopathy and Graves' hyperthyroidism. The table lists this clonotype with many counts. The study amplified TCR beta CDR3 regions using RNA transcripts. Investigators did first-round RT-PCR with HTBI primers, then second-round multiplex PCR. TCRdb processed the multiplex PCR reads anew with MiXCR; each CDR3 protein has one entry. Of roughly 300,000 distinct CDR3 sequences in the sample, roughly 16% were seen once. Per the germline V gene, CDR1 is SNHLY and CDR2 is FYNNEI. V lost 6 bases and J 6 bases, leaving 14 bases between the germline ends. The CDR3 covers 13 residues.

Sequencing was performed on peripheral blood. This sequence originates from an adult man with Graves' ophthalmopathy. The chain employs TRBV2 and TRBJ1-2; D is possibly TRBD1 (5 bases). CDR3 coding DNA: TGTGCCAGCAGCCACGAAGGGGCCGATGGCTACACCTTC. Translating it yields CASSHEGADGYTF.